This T cell receptor (beta chain) was found in a study of blood T cell repertoires in COVID-19. About the research overall: Some COVID-19 samples were acute and others convalescent; all came from the United States, Italy and Spain.

V lost 3 bases and J 8 bases, leaving 5 bases between the germline ends. This CDR3 contains 11 residues. The repertoire was sequenced with immunoSEQ multiplex PCR; TCRdb's copy has only in-frame clones and lacks some. Of approximately 170,000 clones listed, approximately 89% are singletons. This clone was seen only a few times. The sequenced sample consisted of peripheral blood. The chain couples TRBV12-3 or TRBV12-4 to TRBJ2-1; D unclear. This clonotype originated in a man aged 70-80 years with acute or convalescent COVID-19. The CDR3, as DNA: TGTGCCAGCAGTTTTCTCGATGAGCAGTTCTTC. As protein: CASSFLDEQFF.